This T cell receptor (beta chain) was recorded in a study of T cell responses to AZD1222 COVID-19 vaccine. Study observations and caveats: Increases in Spike-specific TCR breadth and depth were seen after two AZD1222 doses. Dominant at 160-218 and 743-854, vaccine-associated CD4 TCRs also spanned spike.

The germline CDR1 and CDR2 sequences are SGHDT and YYEEEE. V dropped 1 base and J dropped 7 bases, with 11 bases sitting between them. This CDR3 has 14 residues. Clones were read by immunoSEQ multiplex PCR, and TCRdb kept only the in-frame ones, dropping some. The repertoire includes about 140,000 clones, under 95% of them detected once, and roughly 2.8% sits in the top ten. A note on this clone: Its antigen remains unidentified.

The sequencing used peripheral blood, collected on day 0 of AZD1222 vaccination. This TCR was sampled from an adult in good health. The chain joins TRBV5-6 to TRBJ1-4; D gene unclear. CDR3 sequence reads: CASSLWWGGEKLFF. The DNA for the CDR3 is TGTGCCAGCAGCTTGTGGTGGGGTGGTGAAAAACTGTTTTTT. Looking up the rest from reference TRBV5-6 and TRBJ1-4 gives the full variable domain: DAGVTQSPTHLIKTRGQQVTLRCSPKSGHDTVSWYQQALGQGPQFIFQYYEEEERQRGNFPDRFSGHQFPNYSSELNVNALLLGDSALYLCASSLWWGGEKLFFGSGTQLSVL.